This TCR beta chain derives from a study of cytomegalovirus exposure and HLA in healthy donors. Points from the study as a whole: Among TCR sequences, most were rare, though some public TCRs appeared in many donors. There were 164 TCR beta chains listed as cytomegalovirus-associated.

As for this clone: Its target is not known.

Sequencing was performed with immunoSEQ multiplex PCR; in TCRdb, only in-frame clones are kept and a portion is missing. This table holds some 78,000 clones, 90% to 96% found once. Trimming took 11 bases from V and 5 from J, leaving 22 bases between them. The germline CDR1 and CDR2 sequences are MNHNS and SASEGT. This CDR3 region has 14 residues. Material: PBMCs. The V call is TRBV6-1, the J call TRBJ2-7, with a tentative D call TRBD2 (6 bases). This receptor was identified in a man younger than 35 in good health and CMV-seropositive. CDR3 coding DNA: TGTGCCGCCTCCGTGAGGCCTGGGGGGAACGAGCAGTACTTC. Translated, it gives CAASVRPGGNEQYF.